These T cell receptor beta chains were read from a single sample in a study of vaccination and CD4 T cells after COVID-19. These receptors lack a known antigen. TCRdb re-called the PCR reads through MiXCR, storing one row per CDR3 protein. The data show 8,000 to 9,000 distinct CDR3 sequences, 73% seen once. The sequenced material came from CD4+ T cells from blood, cultured in vitro. Receptors were obtained from a human donor who had recovered from COVID-19. Each CDR3 is given with its conserved first and last residue. The D gene is left open where the match is weak. The size field is filled for only some rows; it gives once, few, many or a size class.

D: TRBD1
V: TRBV10-2
J: TRBJ2-3
size: few
DNA: TGCGCCAGCACCAGACAGGGAAGCACAGATACGCAGTATTTT
CDR3: CASTRQGSTDTQYF

D: .
V: TRBV24-1
J: TRBJ2-3
size: .
DNA: TGTGCCACCGGACAGCCTAGCACAGATACGCAGTATTTT
CDR3: CATGQPSTDTQYF

D: TRBD1
V: TRBV20-1
J: TRBJ1-6
size: .
DNA: TGCAGTGCTAGAGGACCCGGGACAGGGAGATCACCCCTCCACTTT
CDR3: CSARGPGTGRSPLHF

D: TRBD1
V: TRBV6-1
J: TRBJ1-3
size: few
DNA: TGTGCCAGCAGTGACCTCAGGGGGGCTGGAAACACCATATATTTT
CDR3: CASSDLRGAGNTIYF

D: TRBD1
V: TRBV10-3
J: TRBJ1-2
size: once
DNA: TGTGCCATCAGTGAAAGGACAGGGGCCGGCTACACCTTC
CDR3: CAISERTGAGYTF

D: TRBD2
V: TRBV28
J: TRBJ2-2
size: .
DNA: TGTGCCAGCAGTTTATGGATACTAGCGGGAGGGCCCGGGGAGCTGTTTTTT
CDR3: CASSLWILAGGPGELFF

D: TRBD2
V: TRBV10-1
J: TRBJ2-1
size: .
DNA: TGCGCCAGCAGTCCTAGCGGGAGCTACAATGAGCAGTTCTTC
CDR3: CASSPSGSYNEQFF

D: .
V: TRBV7-2
J: TRBJ2-5
size: .
DNA: TGTGCCAGCAGCTTAGACCCCCGGGACCTGTGGACCCAGTACTTC
CDR3: CASSLDPRDLWTQYF

D: .
V: TRBV7-2
J: TRBJ2-5
size: .
DNA: TGTGCCAGCAGCTTAGTTTGGGGCGAGCGGACCCAGTACTTC
CDR3: CASSLVWGERTQYF

D: TRBD1
V: TRBV7-2
J: TRBJ1-4
size: .
DNA: TGCGCCAGCAGCTTTACAGGGGGGGCAGGTGAAAAACTGTTTTTT
CDR3: CASSFTGGAGEKLFF

D: TRBD2
V: TRBV20-1
J: TRBJ2-5
size: few
DNA: TGCAGTGCTAGAGATCGGCTAGCGGGAGGCCGCGGGGAGACCCAGTACTTC
CDR3: CSARDRLAGGRGETQYF

D: .
V: TRBV28
J: TRBJ2-7
size: .
DNA: TGTGCCAGCAGTTTGAGTCCCGTCTACGAGCAGTACTTC
CDR3: CASSLSPVYEQYF

D: TRBD1
V: TRBV28
J: TRBJ2-7
size: few
DNA: TGTGCCAGCAGACAGGGGACCCCCTACGAGCAGTACTTC
CDR3: CASRQGTPYEQYF

D: TRBD2
V: TRBV20-1
J: TRBJ2-7
size: .
DNA: TGCAGTGCGCGTTCCGGGACTAGCGGGGGGAGACCCCGACTTTACGAGCAGTACTTC
CDR3: CSARSGTSGGRPRLYEQYF

D: .
V: TRBV7-9
J: TRBJ1-1
size: .
DNA: TGTGCCAGCAGCCCTCCCACAGTGAACACTGAAGCTTTCTTT
CDR3: CASSPPTVNTEAFF

D: TRBD2
V: TRBV7-9
J: TRBJ2-5
size: once
DNA: TGTGCCAGCAGCCCGCGGGGGGATGAAGAGACCCAGTACTTC
CDR3: CASSPRGDEETQYF

D: .
V: TRBV19
J: TRBJ1-1
size: .
DNA: TGTGCCAGTAGTATCCCGAGGGACGGCACTGAAGCTTTCTTT
CDR3: CASSIPRDGTEAFF

D: TRBD1
V: TRBV24-1
J: TRBJ2-5
size: .
DNA: TGTGCCACCAGTGATTTAACAGGGGGCGTACGGGAGACCCAGTACTTC
CDR3: CATSDLTGGVRETQYF

D: TRBD2
V: TRBV28
J: TRBJ2-1
size: .
DNA: TGTGCCAGCAGTTTAATCTTTTCCCGCACCGGGACTAGCGGGAGATTTTCCTACAATGAGCAGTTCTTC
CDR3: CASSLIFSRTGTSGRFSYNEQFF

D: TRBD2
V: TRBV19
J: TRBJ2-5
size: .
DNA: TGTGCCTCGAGTGGGGCTAGCGGGAGGGCATCAGAGACCCAGTACTTC
CDR3: CASSGASGRASETQYF

D: .
V: TRBV19
J: TRBJ2-5
size: once
DNA: TGTGCCAGTAAGGGATACGAGACCCAGTACTTC
CDR3: CASKGYETQYF

D: .
V: TRBV7-9
J: TRBJ2-3
size: .
DNA: TGTGCCAGCAGCTTACAACCCACAGATACGCAGTATTTT
CDR3: CASSLQPTDTQYF

D: .
V: TRBV20-1
J: TRBJ1-5
size: .
DNA: TGCAGTGCTAGAGATTGGGCCGTTCTTGTAAGTCAGCCCCAGCATTTT
CDR3: CSARDWAVLVSQPQHF

D: .
V: TRBV10-3
J: TRBJ2-2
size: .
DNA: TGTGCCATCAGTACTACGGGACGAACGAACACCGGGGAGCTGTTTTTT
CDR3: CAISTTGRTNTGELFF

D: .
V: TRBV2
J: TRBJ2-5
size: .
DNA: TGTGCCAGCAGTGAAGCGGGTAGCAACCAAGAGACCCAGTACTTC
CDR3: CASSEAGSNQETQYF

D: .
V: TRBV5-4
J: TRBJ1-5
size: .
DNA: TGTGCCAGCAGCTTGCAACCTAATCAGCCCCAGCATTTT
CDR3: CASSLQPNQPQHF

D: TRBD2
V: TRBV20-1
J: TRBJ2-5
size: .
DNA: TGCAGTGCTACCGGGGGGGCGGAGACCCAGTACTTC
CDR3: CSATGGAETQYF

D: .
V: TRBV2
J: TRBJ2-7
size: few
DNA: TGTGCCAGCAGTGATGACGGATACGAGCAGTACTTC
CDR3: CASSDDGYEQYF

D: .
V: TRBV6-2/TRBV6-3
J: TRBJ2-3
size: .
DNA: TGTGCCAGCAGTTACTCCGCCAGTCTGGATACGCAGTATTTT
CDR3: CASSYSASLDTQYF

D: TRBD2
V: TRBV6-2/TRBV6-3
J: TRBJ2-7
size: .
DNA: TGTGCCAGCGGGCTAGCGGAGTACTACGAGCAGTACTTC
CDR3: CASGLAEYYEQYF

D: TRBD1
V: TRBV7-8
J: TRBJ2-1
size: .
DNA: TGTGCCAGCAGCTTCCGACAGGGTGCCTACAATGAGCAGTTCTTC
CDR3: CASSFRQGAYNEQFF

D: TRBD1
V: TRBV11-2
J: TRBJ1-5
size: once
DNA: TGTGCCAGCAGCTTAGATAGGACAGGGGGCAATCCCCAGCATTTT
CDR3: CASSLDRTGGNPQHF

D: .
V: TRBV12-3/TRBV12-4
J: TRBJ2-3
size: .
DNA: TGTGCCAGCAGTCGACCTAGCACAGATACGCAGTATTTT
CDR3: CASSRPSTDTQYF

D: TRBD2
V: TRBV7-2
J: TRBJ2-5
size: .
DNA: TGTGCCAGCAGCTTCAGCGGGGGGCAAGAGACCCAGTACTTC
CDR3: CASSFSGGQETQYF

D: TRBD1
V: TRBV27
J: TRBJ1-2
size: once
DNA: TGTGCCAGCAGCCGGACAGGGTCTCACTATGGCTACACCTTC
CDR3: CASSRTGSHYGYTF

D: .
V: TRBV30
J: TRBJ1-5
size: once
DNA: TGTGCCTGGAGTGAAACTGACGGGCCCCAGCATTTT
CDR3: CAWSETDGPQHF

D: .
V: TRBV20-1
J: TRBJ2-3
size: .
DNA: TGCAGTGCTACCAGACTGACGACAGATACGCAGTATTTT
CDR3: CSATRLTTDTQYF

D: TRBD1
V: TRBV11-1
J: TRBJ2-5
size: .
DNA: TGTGCCAGCAGCTTAGCAATCGGCAGGGGGAAACAACAAGAGACCCAGTACTTC
CDR3: CASSLAIGRGKQQETQYF

D: .
V: TRBV19
J: TRBJ2-3
size: medium-sized
DNA: TGTGCCAGTAGTAAACAGGGTTTTGGAGATACGCAGTATTTT
CDR3: CASSKQGFGDTQYF

D: .
V: TRBV11-2
J: TRBJ2-5
size: .
DNA: TGTGCCAGCAGCTTATGGGTGGGGCCCCAAGAGACCCAGTACTTC
CDR3: CASSLWVGPQETQYF

D: .
V: TRBV6-1
J: TRBJ1-2
size: .
DNA: TGTGCCAGCAGAGGGGGAGGGAATAACTATGGCTACACCTTC
CDR3: CASRGGGNNYGYTF

D: TRBD2
V: TRBV20-1
J: TRBJ2-1
size: .
DNA: TGCAGTGCCCCCGAGCCCCAGCGGGGGCTTTACAATGAGCAGTTCTTC
CDR3: CSAPEPQRGLYNEQFF

D: TRBD2
V: TRBV9
J: TRBJ2-7
size: .
DNA: TGTGCCAGCAGCTCGGGACTAGTAAATTACGAGCAGTACTTC
CDR3: CASSSGLVNYEQYF

D: TRBD1
V: TRBV6-1
J: TRBJ2-7
size: large
DNA: TGTGCCAGCACCGGGGACAGGGTGGGGGAGCAGTACTTC
CDR3: CASTGDRVGEQYF

D: .
V: TRBV5-4
J: TRBJ1-4
size: medium-sized
DNA: TGTGCCAGCAGCTTGGGCCGGGCAACTAATGAAAAACTGTTTTTT
CDR3: CASSLGRATNEKLFF

D: .
V: TRBV18
J: TRBJ1-1
size: few
DNA: TGTGCCAGCTCACCGGGCGGGAGGTCGTGGACTGAAGCTTTCTTT
CDR3: CASSPGGRSWTEAFF

D: .
V: TRBV11-2
J: TRBJ2-6
size: few
DNA: TGTGCCAGCAGCTTTGTAGACTCTGGGGCCAACGTCCTGACTTTC
CDR3: CASSFVDSGANVLTF

D: TRBD1
V: TRBV27
J: TRBJ1-1
size: .
DNA: TGTGCCAGCAGACTAGGGACAGGGGGCTCTCTGAACACTGAAGCTTTCTTT
CDR3: CASRLGTGGSLNTEAFF

D: .
V: TRBV24-1
J: TRBJ1-2
size: .
DNA: TGTGCCACCAGTGATCCCCGGGCAGGGTACTATGGCTACACCTTC
CDR3: CATSDPRAGYYGYTF

D: .
V: TRBV6-2/TRBV6-3
J: TRBJ2-2
size: few
DNA: TGTGCCAGCAGCTCCACCTCCCCAGGAACGAACACCGGGGAGCTGTTTTTT
CDR3: CASSSTSPGTNTGELFF

D: .
V: TRBV7-9
J: TRBJ1-2
size: .
DNA: TGTGCCAGCAGCTTAGGTCGCGGGGGGCAGCATGGCTACACCTTC
CDR3: CASSLGRGGQHGYTF

D: TRBD2
V: TRBV4-3
J: TRBJ2-7
size: .
DNA: TGCGCCAGCAGCCGCGTAGCGGGGGACTCCTACGAGCAGTACTTC
CDR3: CASSRVAGDSYEQYF

D: .
V: TRBV7-8
J: TRBJ2-5
size: .
DNA: TGTGCCAGCAGCCCGGGGGCCCGGGGGACCCAGTACTTC
CDR3: CASSPGARGTQYF

D: .
V: TRBV7-2
J: TRBJ1-1
size: .
DNA: TGTGCCAGCAGCTTATTCGGGGGTGATACTGAAGCTTTCTTT
CDR3: CASSLFGGDTEAFF

D: TRBD1
V: TRBV15
J: TRBJ1-1
size: few
DNA: TGTGCCACCAGCAGAGGGGGGACAGGGCCTCTTGGCACTGAAGCTTTCTTT
CDR3: CATSRGGTGPLGTEAFF

D: .
V: TRBV6-2/TRBV6-3
J: TRBJ2-2
size: .
DNA: TGTGCCAGCAGCTACAGGAACGCGAACACCGGGGAGCTGTTTTTT
CDR3: CASSYRNANTGELFF

D: .
V: TRBV7-8
J: TRBJ2-2
size: .
DNA: TGTGCCAGCAGCTTAATACTAGCCCACGGGGAGCTGTTTTTT
CDR3: CASSLILAHGELFF

D: .
V: TRBV7-2
J: TRBJ2-5
size: .
DNA: TGTGCCAGCAGGGAGGGGGTCCAAGAGACCCAGTACTTC
CDR3: CASREGVQETQYF

D: .
V: TRBV20-1
J: TRBJ1-1
size: once
DNA: TGCAGTGCTAGAGGGGCCCGTTGGGAAACTGAAGCTTTCTTT
CDR3: CSARGARWETEAFF

D: .
V: TRBV5-4
J: TRBJ2-1
size: .
DNA: TGTGCCAGCAGCTTGGCCTGGGATAGTTACAATGAGCAGTTCTTC
CDR3: CASSLAWDSYNEQFF